Reported below is one TCR beta chain. Its antigen is not known. Treatment specified: approximately 11-day PBMC culture with coronavirus spike peptide pools or control peptides (ViraFEST assay). Peptide-pool expansion of antigen-specific T cells preceded TCR sequencing in ViraFEST. These data come from a study of vaccination and CD4 T cells after COVID-19. Study-level findings and limits: The median count of SARS-CoV-2-reactive clonotypes rose from 21 to 38, not significantly. It was observed that, in convalescent patients, a median about 90% of reactive clones arose only post-vaccination.

The V end lost 7 bases, the J end lost 2 bases, and 16 bases lay between the germline ends. CDR3 length: 15 amino acids. CDR1 MNHNS and CDR2 SASEGT come from the germline V gene. An Oncomine TCR Beta short-read assay was used to sequence the DNA from cultured CD4+ T cells. TCRdb re-analysed the PCR reads in MiXCR, keeping a single row per CDR3 protein. The repertoire holds 13,000 or so distinct CDR3 sequences, with roughly 57% as singletons. V and J are TRBV6-1 and TRBJ2-3; D call uncertain. The material sequenced was CD4+ T cells from blood, cultured in vitro. This TCR derives from a human donor who had recovered from COVID-19. CDR3: CASNKDRRATDTQYF. The CDR3 coding sequence is TGTGCCAGCAACAAGGACCGAAGGGCCACAGATACGCAGTATTTT.